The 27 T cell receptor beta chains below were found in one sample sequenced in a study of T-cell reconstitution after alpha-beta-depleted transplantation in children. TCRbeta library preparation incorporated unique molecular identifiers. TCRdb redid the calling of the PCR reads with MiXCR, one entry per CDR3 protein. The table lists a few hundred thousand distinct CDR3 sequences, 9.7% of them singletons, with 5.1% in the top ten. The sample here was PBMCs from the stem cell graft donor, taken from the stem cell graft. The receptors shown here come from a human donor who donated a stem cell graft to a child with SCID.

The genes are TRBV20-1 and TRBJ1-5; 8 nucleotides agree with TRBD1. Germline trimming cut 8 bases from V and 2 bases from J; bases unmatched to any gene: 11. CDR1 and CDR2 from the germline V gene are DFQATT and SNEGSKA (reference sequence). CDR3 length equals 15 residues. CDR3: CSTLSGGARNQPQHF. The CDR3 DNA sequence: TGCAGTACACTATCAGGGGGCGCTCGCAATCAGCCCCAGCATTTT.

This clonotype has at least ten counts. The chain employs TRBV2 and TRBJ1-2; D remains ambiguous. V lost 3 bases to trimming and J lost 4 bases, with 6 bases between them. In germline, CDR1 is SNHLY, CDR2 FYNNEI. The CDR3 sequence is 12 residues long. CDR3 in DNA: TGTGCCAGCAGTGATGATGTCTATGGCTACACCTTC. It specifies CASSDDVYGYTF.

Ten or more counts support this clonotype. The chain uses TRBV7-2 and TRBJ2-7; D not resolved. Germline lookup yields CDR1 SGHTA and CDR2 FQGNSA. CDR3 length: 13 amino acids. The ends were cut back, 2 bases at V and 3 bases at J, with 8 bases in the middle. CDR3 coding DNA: TGTGCCAGCAGCTTATCACTCGACTACGAGCAGTACTTC. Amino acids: CASSLSLDYEQYF.

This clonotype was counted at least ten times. CDR3 coding DNA: TGCAGTGGGCAAGGGTTTAGGACGCTTTCACCCCTCCACTTT. Amino acids: CSGQGFRTLSPLHF. V and J are TRBV20-1 and TRBJ1-6; D ambiguous. Trimming shortened V by 7 bases and J by 9 bases, and 19 bases separated the two germline ends. There are 14 residues in the CDR3. CDR1 DFQATT and CDR2 SNEGSKA come from the germline V gene (reference sequence).

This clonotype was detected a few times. The CDR3 coding sequence is TGCAGTGCTTGGGCGGCAGGTCAGCCCCAGCATTTT. This encodes CSAWAAGQPQHF. The rearrangement joins TRBV20-1 to TRBJ1-5; no reliable D call. This CDR3 spans 12 amino acids. The V and J ends lost 5 bases and 6 bases respectively, with 11 bases between them. Germline V gene sequence: CDR1 DFQATT, CDR2 SNEGSKA (reference sequence).

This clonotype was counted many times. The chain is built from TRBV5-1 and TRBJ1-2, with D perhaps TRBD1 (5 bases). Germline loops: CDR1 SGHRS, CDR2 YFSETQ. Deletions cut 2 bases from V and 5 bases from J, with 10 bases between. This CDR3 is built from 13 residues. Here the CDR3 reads CASSLRGAYGYTF. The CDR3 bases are TGCGCCAGCAGCTTAAGAGGGGCGTATGGCTACACCTTC.

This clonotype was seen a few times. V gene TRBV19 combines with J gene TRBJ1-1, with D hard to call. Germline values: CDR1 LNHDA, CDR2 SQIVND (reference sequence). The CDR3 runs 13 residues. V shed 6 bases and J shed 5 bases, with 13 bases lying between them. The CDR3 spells CASRPQLGTEAFF. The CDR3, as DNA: TGTGCCAGTAGGCCCCAACTGGGGACTGAAGCTTTCTTT. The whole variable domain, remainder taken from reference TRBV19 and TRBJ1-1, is DGGITQSPKYLFRKEGQNVTLSCEQNLNHDAMYWYRQDPGQGLRLIYYSQIVNDFQKGDIAEGYSVSREKKESFPLTVTSAQKNPTAFYLCASRPQLGTEAFFGQGTRLTVV.

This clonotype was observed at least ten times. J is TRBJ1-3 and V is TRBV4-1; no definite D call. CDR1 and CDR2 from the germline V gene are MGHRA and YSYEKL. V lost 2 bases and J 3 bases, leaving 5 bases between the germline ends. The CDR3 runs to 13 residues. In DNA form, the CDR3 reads TGCGCCAGCAGCCAACCGTTTGGAAACACCATATATTTT. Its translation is CASSQPFGNTIYF.

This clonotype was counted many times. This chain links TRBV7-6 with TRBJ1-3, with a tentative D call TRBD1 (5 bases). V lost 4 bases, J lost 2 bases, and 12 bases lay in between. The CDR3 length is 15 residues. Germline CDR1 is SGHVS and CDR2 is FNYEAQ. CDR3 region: CASSSRQSPGNTIYF. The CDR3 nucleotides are TGTGCCAGCAGCTCCAGACAGAGCCCTGGAAACACCATATATTTT.

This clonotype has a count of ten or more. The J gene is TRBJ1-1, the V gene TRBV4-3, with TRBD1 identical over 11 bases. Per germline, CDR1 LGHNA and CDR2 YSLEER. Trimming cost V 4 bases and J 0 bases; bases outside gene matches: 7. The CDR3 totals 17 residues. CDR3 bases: TGCGCCAGCAGCCCGAGGACAGGGGGCGCTTTGAACACTGAAGCTTTCTTT. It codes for CASSPRTGGALNTEAFF.

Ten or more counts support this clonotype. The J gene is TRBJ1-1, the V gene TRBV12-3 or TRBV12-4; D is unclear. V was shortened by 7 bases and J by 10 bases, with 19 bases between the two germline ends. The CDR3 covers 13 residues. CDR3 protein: CASNLAGSVGAFF. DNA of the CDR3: TGTGCCAGCAACCTAGCCGGCTCGGTCGGAGCTTTCTTT.

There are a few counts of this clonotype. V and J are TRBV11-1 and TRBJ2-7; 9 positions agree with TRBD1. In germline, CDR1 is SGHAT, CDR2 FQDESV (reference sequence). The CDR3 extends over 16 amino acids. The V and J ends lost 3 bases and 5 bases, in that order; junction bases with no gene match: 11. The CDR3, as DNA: TGTGCCAGCAGCTTTCCTCCGGGACAGGGAATCCACGAGCAGTACTTC. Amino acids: CASSFPPGQGIHEQYF.

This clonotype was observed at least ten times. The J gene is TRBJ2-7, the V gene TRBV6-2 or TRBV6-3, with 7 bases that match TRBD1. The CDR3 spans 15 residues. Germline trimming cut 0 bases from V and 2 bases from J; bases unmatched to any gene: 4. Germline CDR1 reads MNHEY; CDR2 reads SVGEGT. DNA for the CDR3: TGTGCCAGCAGTTACTCGACCGACAGGGCCTACGAGCAGTACTTC. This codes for CASSYSTDRAYEQYF.

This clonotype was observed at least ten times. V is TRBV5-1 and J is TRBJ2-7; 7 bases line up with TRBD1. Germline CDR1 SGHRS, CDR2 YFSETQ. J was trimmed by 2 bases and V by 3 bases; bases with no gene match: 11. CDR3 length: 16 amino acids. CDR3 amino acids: CASSSGQVDSPYEQYF. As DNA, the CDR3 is TGCGCCAGCAGCTCAGGACAGGTTGACTCCCCCTACGAGCAGTACTTC.

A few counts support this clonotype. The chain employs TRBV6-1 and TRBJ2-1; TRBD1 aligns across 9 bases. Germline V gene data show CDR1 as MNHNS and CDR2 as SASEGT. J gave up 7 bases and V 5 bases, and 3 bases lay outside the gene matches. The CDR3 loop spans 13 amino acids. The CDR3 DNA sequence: TGTGCCAGCAGTCGGACAGGGGAGAATGAGCAGTTCTTC. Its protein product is CASSRTGENEQFF.

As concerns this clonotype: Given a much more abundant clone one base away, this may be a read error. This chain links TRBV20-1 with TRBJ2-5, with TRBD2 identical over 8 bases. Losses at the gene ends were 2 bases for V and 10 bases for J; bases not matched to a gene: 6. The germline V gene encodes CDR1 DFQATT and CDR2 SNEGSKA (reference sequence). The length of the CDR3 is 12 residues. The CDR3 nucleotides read TGCAGTGCTAGACCCGCGACTAGCGACCAGTACTTC. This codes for CSARPATSDQYF.

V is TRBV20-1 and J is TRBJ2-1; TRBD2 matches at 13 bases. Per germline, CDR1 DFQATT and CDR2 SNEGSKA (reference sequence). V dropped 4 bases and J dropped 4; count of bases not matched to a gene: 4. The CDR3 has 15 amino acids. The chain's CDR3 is CSATLTSGGYNEQFF. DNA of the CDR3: TGCAGTGCTACCCTGACTAGCGGGGGGTACAATGAGCAGTTCTTC.

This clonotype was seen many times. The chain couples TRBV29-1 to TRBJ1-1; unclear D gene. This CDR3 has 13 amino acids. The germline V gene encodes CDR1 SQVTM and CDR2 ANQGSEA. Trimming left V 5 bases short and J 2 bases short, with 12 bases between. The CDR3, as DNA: TGCAGCGTTCTGATCCAAGTTAACACTGAAGCTTTCTTT. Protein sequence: CSVLIQVNTEAFF.

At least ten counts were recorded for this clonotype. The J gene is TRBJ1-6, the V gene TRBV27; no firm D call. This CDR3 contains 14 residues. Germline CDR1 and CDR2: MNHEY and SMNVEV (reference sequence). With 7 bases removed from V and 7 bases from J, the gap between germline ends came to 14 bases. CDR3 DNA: TGTGCCAGCACCGCCGGGAATGAGAATTCACCCCTCCACTTT. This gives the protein CASTAGNENSPLHF.

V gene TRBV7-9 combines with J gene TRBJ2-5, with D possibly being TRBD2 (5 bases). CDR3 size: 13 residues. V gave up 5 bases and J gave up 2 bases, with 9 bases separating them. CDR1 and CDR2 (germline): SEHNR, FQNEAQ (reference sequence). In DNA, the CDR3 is TGTGCCAGCAGCATAGGGAGTCAAGAGACCCAGTACTTC. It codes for CASSIGSQETQYF. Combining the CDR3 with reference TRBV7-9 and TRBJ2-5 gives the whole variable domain DTGVSQNPRHKITKRGQNVTFRCDPISEHNRLYWYRQTLGQGPEFLTYFQNEAQLEKSRLLSDRFSAERPKGSFSTLEIQRTEQGDSAMYLCASSIGSQETQYFGPGTRLLVL.

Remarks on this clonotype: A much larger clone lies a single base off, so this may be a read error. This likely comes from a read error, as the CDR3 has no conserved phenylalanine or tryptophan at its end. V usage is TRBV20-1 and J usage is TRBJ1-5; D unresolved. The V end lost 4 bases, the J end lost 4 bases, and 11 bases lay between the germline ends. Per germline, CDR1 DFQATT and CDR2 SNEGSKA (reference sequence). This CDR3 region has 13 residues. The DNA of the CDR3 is TGCAGTGCTATTTCTCTCGAGAATCAGCCCCAGCATCTT. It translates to CSAISLENQPQHL.

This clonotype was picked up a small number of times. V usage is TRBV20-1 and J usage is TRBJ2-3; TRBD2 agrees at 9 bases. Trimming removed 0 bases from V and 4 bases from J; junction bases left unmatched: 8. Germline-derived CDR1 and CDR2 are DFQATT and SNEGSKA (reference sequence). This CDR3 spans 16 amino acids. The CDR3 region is CSARDRRLAGSDTQYF. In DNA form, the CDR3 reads TGCAGTGCTAGAGATAGAAGGCTAGCGGGGTCAGATACGCAGTATTTT.

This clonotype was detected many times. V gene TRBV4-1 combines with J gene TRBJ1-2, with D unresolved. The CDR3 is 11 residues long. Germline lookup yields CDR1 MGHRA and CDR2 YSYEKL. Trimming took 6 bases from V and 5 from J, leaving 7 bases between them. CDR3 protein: CASSGRYGYTF. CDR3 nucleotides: TGCGCCAGCAGTGGAAGATATGGCTACACCTTC.

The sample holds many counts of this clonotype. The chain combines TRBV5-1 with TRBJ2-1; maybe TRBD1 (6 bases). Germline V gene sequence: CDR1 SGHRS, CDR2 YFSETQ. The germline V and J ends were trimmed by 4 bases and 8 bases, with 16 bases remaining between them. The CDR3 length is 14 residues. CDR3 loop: CASSPGQRRDEQFF. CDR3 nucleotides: TGCGCCAGCAGCCCCGGACAGAGGCGTGATGAGCAGTTCTTC.

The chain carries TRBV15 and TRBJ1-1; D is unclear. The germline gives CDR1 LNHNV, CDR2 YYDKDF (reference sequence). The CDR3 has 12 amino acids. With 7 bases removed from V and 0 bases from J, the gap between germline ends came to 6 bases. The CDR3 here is CATMGMNTEAFF. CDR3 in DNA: TGTGCCACCATGGGGATGAACACTGAAGCTTTCTTT.

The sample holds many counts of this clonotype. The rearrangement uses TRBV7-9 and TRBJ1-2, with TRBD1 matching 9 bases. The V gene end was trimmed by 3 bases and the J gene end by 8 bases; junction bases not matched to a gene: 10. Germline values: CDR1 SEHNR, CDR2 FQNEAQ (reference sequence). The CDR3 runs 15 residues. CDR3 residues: CASSLQGTGMRGYTF. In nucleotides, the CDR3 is TGTGCCAGCAGCTTGCAGGGGACAGGGATGAGAGGCTACACCTTC.

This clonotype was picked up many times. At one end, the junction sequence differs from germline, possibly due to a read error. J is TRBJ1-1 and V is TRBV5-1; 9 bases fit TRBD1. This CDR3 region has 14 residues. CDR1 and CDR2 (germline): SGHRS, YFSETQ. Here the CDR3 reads CASSSGTGSTEAFF. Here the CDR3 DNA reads TGTGCCAGCAGCTCAGGGACAGGGAGCACTGAAGCTTTCTTT.